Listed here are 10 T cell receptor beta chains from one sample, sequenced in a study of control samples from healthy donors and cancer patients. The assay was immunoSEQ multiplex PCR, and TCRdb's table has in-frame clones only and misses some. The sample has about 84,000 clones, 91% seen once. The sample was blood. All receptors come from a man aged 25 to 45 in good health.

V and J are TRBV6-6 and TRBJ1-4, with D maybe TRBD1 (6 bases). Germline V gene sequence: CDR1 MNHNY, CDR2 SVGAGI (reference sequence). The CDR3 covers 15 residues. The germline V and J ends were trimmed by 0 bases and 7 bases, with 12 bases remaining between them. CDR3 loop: CASSYSLQGPEKLFF. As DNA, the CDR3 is TGTGCCAGCAGTTACTCGTTACAGGGTCCTGAAAAACTGTTTTTT.

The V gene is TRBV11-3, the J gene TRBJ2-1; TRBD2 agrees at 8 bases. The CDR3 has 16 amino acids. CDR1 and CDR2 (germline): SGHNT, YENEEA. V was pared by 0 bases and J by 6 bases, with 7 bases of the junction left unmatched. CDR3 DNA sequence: TGTGCCAGCAGCTTAGATTTGCCGGGGGGGCGCAATGAGCAGTTCTTC. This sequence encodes CASSLDLPGGRNEQFF. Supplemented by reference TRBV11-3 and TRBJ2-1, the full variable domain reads EAGVVQSPRYKIIEKKQPVAFWCNPISGHNTLYWYLQNLGQGPELLIRYENEEAVDDSQLPKDRFSAERLKGVDSTLKIQPAELGDSAVYLCASSLDLPGGRNEQFFGPGTRLTVL.

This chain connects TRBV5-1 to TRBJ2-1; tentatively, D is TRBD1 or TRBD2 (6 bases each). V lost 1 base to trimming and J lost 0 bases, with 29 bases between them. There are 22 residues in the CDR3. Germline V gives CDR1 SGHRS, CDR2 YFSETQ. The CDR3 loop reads CASSLSGGRRAEWGGSYNEQFF. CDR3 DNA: TGCGCCAGCAGCTTGAGTGGGGGGCGAAGGGCCGAATGGGGAGGCTCCTACAATGAGCAGTTCTTC.

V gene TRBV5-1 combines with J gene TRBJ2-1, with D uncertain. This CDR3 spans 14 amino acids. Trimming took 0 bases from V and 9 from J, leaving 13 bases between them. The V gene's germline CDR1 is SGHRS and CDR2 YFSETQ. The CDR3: CASSLASAPGEQFF. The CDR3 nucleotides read TGCGCCAGCAGCTTGGCTTCGGCGCCCGGTGAGCAGTTCTTC.

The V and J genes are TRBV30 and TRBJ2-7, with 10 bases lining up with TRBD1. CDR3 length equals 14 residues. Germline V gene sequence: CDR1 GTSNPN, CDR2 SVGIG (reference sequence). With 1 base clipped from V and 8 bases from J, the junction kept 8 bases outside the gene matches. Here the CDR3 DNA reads TGTGCCTGGAGTGGCTCCGGGACAGGGGACAAGCAGTACTTC. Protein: CAWSGSGTGDKQYF.

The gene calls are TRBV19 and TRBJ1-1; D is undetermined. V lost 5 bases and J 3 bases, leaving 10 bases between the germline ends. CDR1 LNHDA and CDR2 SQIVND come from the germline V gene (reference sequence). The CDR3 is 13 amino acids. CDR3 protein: CASSARWDTEAFF. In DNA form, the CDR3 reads TGTGCCAGTAGTGCCCGCTGGGACACTGAAGCTTTCTTT. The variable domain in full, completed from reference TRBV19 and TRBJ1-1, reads DGGITQSPKYLFRKEGQNVTLSCEQNLNHDAMYWYRQDPGQGLRLIYYSQIVNDFQKGDIAEGYSVSREKKESFPLTVTSAQKNPTAFYLCASSARWDTEAFFGQGTRLTVV.

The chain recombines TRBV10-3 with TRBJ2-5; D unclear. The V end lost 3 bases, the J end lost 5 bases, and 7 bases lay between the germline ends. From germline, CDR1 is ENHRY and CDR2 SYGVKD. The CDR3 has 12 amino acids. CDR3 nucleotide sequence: TGTGCCATCAGTGACCAAGGGGAGACCCAGTACTTC. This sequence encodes CAISDQGETQYF.

In DNA, the CDR3 is TGTGCCTGGAGAAGGGAGCTACTCTATAATTCACCCCTCCACTTT. This translates into CAWRRELLYNSPLHF. The rearrangement links TRBV30 to TRBJ1-6; no reliable D call. The germline CDR1 and CDR2 sequences are GTSNPN and SVGIG (reference sequence). The CDR3 is 15 residues long. The germline V and J ends were trimmed by 3 bases and 3 bases, with 12 bases remaining between them. The whole variable domain, remainder taken from reference TRBV30 and TRBJ1-6, is SQTIHQWPATLVQPVGSPLSLECTVEGTSNPNLYWYRQAAGRGLQLLFYSVGIGQISSEVPQNLSASRPQDRQFILSSKKLLLSDSGFYLCAWRRELLYNSPLHFGNGTRLTVT.

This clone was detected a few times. CDR3 bases: TGCGCCAGCAGCTTCAGGGGTAGCACTGAAGCTTTCTTT. It codes for CASSFRGSTEAFF. The genes are TRBV5-1 and TRBJ1-1; D possibly corresponds to TRBD1 (6 bases). Germline assignment: CDR1 SGHRS and CDR2 YFSETQ. The germline V and J ends were trimmed by 2 bases and 4 bases, with 9 bases remaining between them. The CDR3 loop spans 13 amino acids.

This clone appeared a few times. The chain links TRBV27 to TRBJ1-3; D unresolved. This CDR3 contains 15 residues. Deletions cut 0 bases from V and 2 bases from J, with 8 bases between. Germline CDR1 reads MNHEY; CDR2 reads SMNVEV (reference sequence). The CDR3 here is CASSLSGIPGNTIYF. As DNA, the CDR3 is TGTGCCAGCAGTTTATCGGGGATTCCTGGAAACACCATATATTTT.